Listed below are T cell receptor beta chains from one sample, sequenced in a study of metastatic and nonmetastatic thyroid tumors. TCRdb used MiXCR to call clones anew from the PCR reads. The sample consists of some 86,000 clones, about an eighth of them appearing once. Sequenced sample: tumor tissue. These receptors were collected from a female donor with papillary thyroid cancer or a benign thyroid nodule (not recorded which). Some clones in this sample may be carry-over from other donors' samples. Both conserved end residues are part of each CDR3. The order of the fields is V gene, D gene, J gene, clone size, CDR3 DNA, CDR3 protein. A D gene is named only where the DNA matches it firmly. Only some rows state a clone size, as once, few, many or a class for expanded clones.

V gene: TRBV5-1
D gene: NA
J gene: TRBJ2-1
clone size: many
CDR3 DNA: TGCGCCAGCAGCGTCCAAAACAGGGTCAATGAGCAGTTCTTC
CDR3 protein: CASSVQNRVNEQFF

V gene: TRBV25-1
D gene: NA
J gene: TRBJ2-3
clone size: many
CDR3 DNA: TGTGCCAGCAGTGACTCCGGAGTTCGTTGGTATTTT
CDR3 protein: CASSDSGVRWYF

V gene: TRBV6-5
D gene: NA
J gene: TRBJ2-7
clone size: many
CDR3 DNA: TGTGCCAGCAGTTATCAGGATGGGACAAGCGAGCAGTACTTC
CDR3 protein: CASSYQDGTSEQYF

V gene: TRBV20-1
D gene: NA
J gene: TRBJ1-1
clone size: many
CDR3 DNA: TGCAGTGCAAAGGGGGGGAACACTGAAGCTTTCTTT
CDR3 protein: CSAKGGNTEAFF

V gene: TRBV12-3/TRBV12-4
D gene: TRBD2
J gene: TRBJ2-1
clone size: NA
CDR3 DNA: TGTGCCAGCGGTTTAGGAGGACTAGCGGTCCTCAATGAGCAGTTCTTC
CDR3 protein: CASGLGGLAVLNEQFF

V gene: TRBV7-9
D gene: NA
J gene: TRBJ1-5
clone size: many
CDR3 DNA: TGTGCCAGCAGCGACGGGCCTCGCAATCAGCCCCAGCATTTT
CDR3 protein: CASSDGPRNQPQHF

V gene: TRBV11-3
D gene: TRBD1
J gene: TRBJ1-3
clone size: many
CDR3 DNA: TGTGCCAGCAGCTGGGAGGGGACAGGTACTGGAAACACCATATATTTT
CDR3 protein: CASSWEGTGTGNTIYF

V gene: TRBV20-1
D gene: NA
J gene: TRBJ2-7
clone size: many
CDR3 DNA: TGCAGTGCTAGGGGCCGGAGGGCCGAGCAGTACTTC
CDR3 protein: CSARGRRAEQYF

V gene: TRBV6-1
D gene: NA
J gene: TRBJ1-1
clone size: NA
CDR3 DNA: TGTGCCAGCAGTGCCCGACAGGAACTAAACACTGAATCTTTCTTT
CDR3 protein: CASSARQELNTESFF

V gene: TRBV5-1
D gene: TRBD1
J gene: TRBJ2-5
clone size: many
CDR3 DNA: TGCGCCAGCCGAGGTGGGACAGATCAAGAGACCCAGTACTTC
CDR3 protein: CASRGGTDQETQYF

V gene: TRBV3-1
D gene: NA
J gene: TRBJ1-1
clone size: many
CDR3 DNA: TGTGCCAGCAGCCAACCAACTCGGGGTAGGCCTTTCTTT
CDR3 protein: CASSQPTRGRPFF

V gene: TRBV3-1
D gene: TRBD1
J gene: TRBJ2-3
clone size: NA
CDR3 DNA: TGTGCCAGCAGCCAAGGACAGGGCGACACAGATACGCAGTATTTT
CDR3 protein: CASSQGQGDTDTQYF

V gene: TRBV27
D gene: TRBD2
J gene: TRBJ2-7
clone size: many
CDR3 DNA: TGTGCCAGCAGTTTAAGGGGACTAGATTCCTACGAGCAGTACTTC
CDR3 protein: CASSLRGLDSYEQYF

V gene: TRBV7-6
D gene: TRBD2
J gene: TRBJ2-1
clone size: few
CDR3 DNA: TGTGCCAGCAGCTGGGGACTAGCGGGCTTGGGGGATGAGCAGTTCTTC
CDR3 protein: CASSWGLAGLGDEQFF

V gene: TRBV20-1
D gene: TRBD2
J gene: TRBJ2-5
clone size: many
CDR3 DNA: TGCAGTGCTAGCCCTAGCGGGAGTCTGGAGACCCAGTACTTC
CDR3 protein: CSASPSGSLETQYF

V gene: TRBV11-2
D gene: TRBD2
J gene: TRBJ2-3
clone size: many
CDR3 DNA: TGTGCCAGCAGCTTAGATCTGGGACTAGCGGGCGGGACAGATACGCAGTATTTT
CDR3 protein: CASSLDLGLAGGTDTQYF

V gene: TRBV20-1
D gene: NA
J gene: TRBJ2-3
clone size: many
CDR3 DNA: TGCAGTGCTAGAAGTCGACTAGTTGCAGATACGCAGTATTTT
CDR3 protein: CSARSRLVADTQYF

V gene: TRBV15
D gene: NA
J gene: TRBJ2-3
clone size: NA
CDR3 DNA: TGTGCCACCAGCAGCCCAGGGACTGTCAGCACGGATACGCAGTATTTT
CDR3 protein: CATSSPGTVSTDTQYF

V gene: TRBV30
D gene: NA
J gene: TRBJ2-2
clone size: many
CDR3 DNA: TGTGCCTGGAGTGGGCCGGAGGCAGGGGTAGCCGGGGAGCTGTTTTTT
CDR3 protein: CAWSGPEAGVAGELFF

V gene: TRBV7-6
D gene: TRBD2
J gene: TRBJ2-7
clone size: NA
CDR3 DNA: TGTGCCAGCATCCCCCGTACTAGCGGGAGGGCCTACGAGCAGTACTTC
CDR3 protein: CASIPRTSGRAYEQYF

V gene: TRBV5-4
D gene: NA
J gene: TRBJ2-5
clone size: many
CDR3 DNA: TGTGCCAGCAGCGACCAGATGAGCGTTCAAGAGACCCAGTACTTC
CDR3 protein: CASSDQMSVQETQYF

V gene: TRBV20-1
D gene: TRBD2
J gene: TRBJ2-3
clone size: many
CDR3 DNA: TGCAGTGCTAGAGTTCCCCCGGGACTAGCGGGCACAGATACGCAGTATTTT
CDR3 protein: CSARVPPGLAGTDTQYF

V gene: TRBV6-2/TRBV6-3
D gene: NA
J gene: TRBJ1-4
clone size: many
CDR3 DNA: TGTGCCAGCAGTTACTCTTCGCGGTCTAATGAAAAACTGTTTTTT
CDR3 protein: CASSYSSRSNEKLFF

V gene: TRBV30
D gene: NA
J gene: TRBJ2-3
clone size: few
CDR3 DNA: TGTGCCTGGAGTCCGTGGGAAGAGGCAGTGTACACAGATACGCAGTATTTT
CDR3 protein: CAWSPWEEAVYTDTQYF

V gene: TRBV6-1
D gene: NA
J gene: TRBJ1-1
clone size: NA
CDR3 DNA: TGTGCCAGCAGTCCCGGGGCTACCACTGAAGCTTTCTTT
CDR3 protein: CASSPGATTEAFF

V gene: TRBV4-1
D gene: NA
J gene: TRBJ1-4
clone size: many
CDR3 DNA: TGCGCCAGCAGCCAAGGCTCTTATAATGAAAAACTGTTTTTT
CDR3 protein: CASSQGSYNEKLFF

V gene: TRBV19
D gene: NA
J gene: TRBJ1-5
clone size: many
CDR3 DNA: TGTGCCAGTAGTATACAGCCCAATCAGCCCCAGCATTTT
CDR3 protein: CASSIQPNQPQHF

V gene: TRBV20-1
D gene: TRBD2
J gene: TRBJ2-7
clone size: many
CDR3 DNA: TGCAGTGCTAGAGCCACCACTAGCGGGGCCTACGAGCAGTACTTC
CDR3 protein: CSARATTSGAYEQYF

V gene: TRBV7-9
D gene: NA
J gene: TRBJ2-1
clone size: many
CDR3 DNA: TGTGCCAGCACAATGGGCTACAATGAGCAGTTCTTC
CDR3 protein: CASTMGYNEQFF

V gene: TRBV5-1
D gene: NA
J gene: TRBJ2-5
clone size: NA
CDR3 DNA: TGCGCTAGCATCTTGTCCCTCGCGGTAGCCTTGGGACAAGAGACCCAGTACTTC
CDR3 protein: CASILSLAVALGQETQYF

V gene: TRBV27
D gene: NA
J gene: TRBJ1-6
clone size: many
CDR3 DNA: TGTGCCAGCAGTTGGACAGCCACGAATTCACCCCTCCACTTT
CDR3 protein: CASSWTATNSPLHF

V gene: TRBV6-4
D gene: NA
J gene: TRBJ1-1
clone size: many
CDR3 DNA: TGTGCCAGCAGCGCCTCACGGAACACTGAAGCTTTCTTT
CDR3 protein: CASSASRNTEAFF